This TCR beta chain was found in a study of cytomegalovirus exposure and HLA in healthy donors. Study results and caveats: Three chains linked to CMV were shown in vitro to be specific for CMV antigens.

60 Vbeta and 13 Jbeta primers were used in PCR. Profiling relied on immunoSEQ multiplex PCR, and the TCRdb table lists in-frame clones only, not all of them. The data show approximately 74,000 clones, about 77% seen once. A word on this clone: The antigen is unknown.

The sequence came from a man in his forties in good health and CMV-seronegative. Sequences were obtained from PBMCs.

CDR3 sequence reads: CASSLETTIRNTEAFF. CDR3 DNA sequence: TGTGCCAGCAGCTTGGAAACAACGATCCGGAACACTGAAGCTTTCTTT. The chain has TRBV5-4 and TRBJ1-1; D is ambiguous. The CDR3 extends over 16 amino acids. V was trimmed by 0 bases and J by 1 base, leaving 13 bases between them. Germline V lookup: CDR1 SGHNT, CDR2 YYREEE (reference sequence).